The T cell receptor (beta chain) under discussion was sequenced for a study of immune evolution from preneoplasia to lung adenocarcinoma. The data were produced by immunoSEQ multiplex PCR, yet TCRdb's version contains in-frame clones alone and is incomplete. Of approximately 2,000 clones listed, about 85% are singletons. This clone has just one count. Between the mid-2010s and the late 2010s, patients underwent resection in Japan or China. V lost 1 base, J lost 6 bases, and 8 bases lay in between. Germline values: CDR1 SGHDN, CDR2 FVKESK. The CDR3 length is 13 residues. The clonotype comes from a person aged 55-79 years with lung adenocarcinoma. This chain joins TRBV14 and TRBJ2-3; D remains unclear. Sequenced sample: FFPE adjacent normal lung tissue. CDR3 residues: CASSQAVIDTQYF. The CDR3 bases are TGTGCCAGCAGCCAAGCGGTTATTGATACGCAGTATTTT. Looking up the rest from reference TRBV14 and TRBJ2-3 gives the full variable domain: EAGVTQFPSHSVIEKGQTVTLRCDPISGHDNLYWYRRVMGKEIKFLLHFVKESKQDESGMPNNRFLAERTGGTYSTLKVQPAELEDSGVYFCASSQAVIDTQYFGPGTRLTVL.